This TCR beta chain derives from a study of blood T cell repertoires in COVID-19. The CDR3 is 17 residues long. V lost 3 bases to trimming and J lost 0 bases, with 15 bases between them. In germline, CDR1 is LGHNA, CDR2 YNFKEQ. The data were produced by immunoSEQ multiplex PCR, yet TCRdb's version contains in-frame clones alone and is incomplete. The repertoire consists of 150,000 to 200,000 clones, with 89% occurring once and the leading ten covering approximately 0.8%. This clonotype was obtained from a young woman who had recovered from COVID-19. The specimen sequenced was PBMCs or T cells enriched from blood (not recorded which). The gene calls are TRBV4-2 and TRBJ2-1, with TRBD2 as a possible D gene (7 bases). As DNA, the CDR3 is TGTGCCAGCAGCCATCCTTCGGGGGGCTACTCCTACAATGAGCAGTTCTTC. Translated, it gives CASSHPSGGYSYNEQFF.